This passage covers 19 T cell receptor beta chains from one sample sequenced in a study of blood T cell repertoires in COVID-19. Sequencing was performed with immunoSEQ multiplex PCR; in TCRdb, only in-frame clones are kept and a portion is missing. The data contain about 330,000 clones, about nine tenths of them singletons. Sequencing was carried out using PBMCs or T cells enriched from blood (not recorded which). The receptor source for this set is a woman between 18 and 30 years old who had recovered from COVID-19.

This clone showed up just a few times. The CDR3 here is CASSHDRELTIYF. Here the CDR3 DNA reads TGTGCCAGCAGTCACGACAGGGAGTTAACCATATATTTT. The genes are TRBV12-3 or TRBV12-4 and TRBJ1-3; 7 bases map to TRBD1. This CDR3 contains 13 residues. V lost 5 bases to trimming and J lost 10 bases; unmatched junction nucleotides: 8.

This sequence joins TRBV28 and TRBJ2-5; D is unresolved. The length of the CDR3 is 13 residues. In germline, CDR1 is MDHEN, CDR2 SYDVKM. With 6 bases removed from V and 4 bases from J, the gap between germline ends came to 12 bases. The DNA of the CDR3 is TGTGCCAGCAGCCCCACCGGCGGAGAGACCCAGTACTTC. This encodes CASSPTGGETQYF.

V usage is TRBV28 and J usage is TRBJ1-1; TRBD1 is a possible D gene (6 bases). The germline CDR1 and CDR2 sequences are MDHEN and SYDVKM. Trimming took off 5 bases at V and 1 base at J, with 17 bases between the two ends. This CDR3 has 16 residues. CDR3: CASSLPFGQQNTEAFF. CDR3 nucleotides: TGTGCCAGCAGTCTCCCCTTTGGACAGCAGAACACTGAAGCTTTCTTT.

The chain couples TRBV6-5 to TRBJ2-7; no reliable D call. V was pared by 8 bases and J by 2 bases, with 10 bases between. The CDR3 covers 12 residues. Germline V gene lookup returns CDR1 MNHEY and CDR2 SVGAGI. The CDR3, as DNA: TGTGCCAGCCATGACACCCCCTACGAGCAGTACTTC. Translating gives CASHDTPYEQYF.

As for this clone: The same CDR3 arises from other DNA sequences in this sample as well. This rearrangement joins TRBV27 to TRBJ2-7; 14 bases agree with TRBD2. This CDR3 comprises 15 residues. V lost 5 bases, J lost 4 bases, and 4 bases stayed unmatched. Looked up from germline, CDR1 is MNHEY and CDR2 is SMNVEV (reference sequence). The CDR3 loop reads CASSLGTSGRYEQYF. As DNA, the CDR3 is TGTGCCAGCAGTCTCGGGACTAGCGGGAGATACGAGCAGTACTTC.

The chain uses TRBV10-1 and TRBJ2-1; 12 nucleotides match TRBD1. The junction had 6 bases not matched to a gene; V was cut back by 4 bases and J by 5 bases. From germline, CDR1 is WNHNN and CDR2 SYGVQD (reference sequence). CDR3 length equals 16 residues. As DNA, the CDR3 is TGCGCCAGCAGTGGTCCGGGACAGGGGGCCGACAATGAGCAGTTCTTC. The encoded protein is CASSGPGQGADNEQFF.

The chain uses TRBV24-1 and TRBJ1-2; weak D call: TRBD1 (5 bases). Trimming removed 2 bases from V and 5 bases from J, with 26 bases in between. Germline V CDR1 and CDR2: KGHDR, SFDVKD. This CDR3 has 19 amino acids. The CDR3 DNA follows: TGTGCCACCAGTGATTCGGGGACTGGAACAGGAAGGGTTCGGTATGGCTACACCTTC. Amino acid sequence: CATSDSGTGTGRVRYGYTF.

This chain's CDR3 is CASKVLGTGDGYTF. Here the CDR3 DNA reads TGTGCCAGCAAAGTACTCGGGACAGGGGACGGCTACACCTTC. The chain couples TRBV6-5 to TRBJ1-2; the match to TRBD1 covers 10 bases. CDR3 size: 14 residues. The V and J ends lost 7 bases and 8 bases, in that order; junction bases with no gene match: 10. Germline loops: CDR1 MNHEY, CDR2 SVGAGI.

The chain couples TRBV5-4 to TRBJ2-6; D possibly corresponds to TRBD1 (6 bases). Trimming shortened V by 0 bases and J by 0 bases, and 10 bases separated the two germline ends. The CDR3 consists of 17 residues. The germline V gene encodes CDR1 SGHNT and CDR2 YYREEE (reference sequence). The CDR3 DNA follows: TGTGCCAGCAGCTTGGGGGGGCGCCCCTCTGGGGCCAACGTCCTGACTTTC. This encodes CASSLGGRPSGANVLTF.

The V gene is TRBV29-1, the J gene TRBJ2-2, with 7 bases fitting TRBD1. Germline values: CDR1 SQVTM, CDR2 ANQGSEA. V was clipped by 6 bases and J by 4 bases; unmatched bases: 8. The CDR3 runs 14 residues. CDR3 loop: CSVFNRGGTGELFF. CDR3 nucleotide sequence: TGCAGCGTCTTTAACAGGGGTGGCACCGGGGAGCTGTTTTTT.

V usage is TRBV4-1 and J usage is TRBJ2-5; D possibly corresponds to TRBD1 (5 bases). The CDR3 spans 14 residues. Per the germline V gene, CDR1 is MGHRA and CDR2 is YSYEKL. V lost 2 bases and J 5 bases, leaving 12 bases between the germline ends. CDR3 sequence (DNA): TGCGCCAGCAGCCAAAAGGACAATGGGGAGACCCAGTACTTC. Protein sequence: CASSQKDNGETQYF.

The CDR3 loop is CASSSRLAGGSHEQFF. CDR3 in DNA: TGTGCCAGCAGCTCCCGACTAGCGGGAGGGTCTCATGAGCAGTTCTTC. The chain recombines TRBV7-3 with TRBJ2-1; 14 bases align to TRBD2. The CDR3 runs to 16 residues. CDR1 SGHTA and CDR2 FQGTGA come from the germline V gene. V shed 4 bases and J 8 bases; nucleotides not matched to a gene: 7. Based on the CDR3 plus reference TRBV7-3 and TRBJ2-1, the full variable domain is GAGVSQTPSNKVTEKGKYVELRCDPISGHTALYWYRQSLGQGPEFLIYFQGTGAADDSGLPNDRFFAVRPEGSVSTLKIQRTERGDSAVYLCASSSRLAGGSHEQFFGPGTRLTVL.

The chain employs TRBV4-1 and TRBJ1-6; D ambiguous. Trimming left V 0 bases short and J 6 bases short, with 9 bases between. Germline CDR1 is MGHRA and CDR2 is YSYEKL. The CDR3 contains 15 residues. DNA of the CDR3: TGCGCCAGCAGCCAAGATGGCCGGGGTAATTCACCCCTCCACTTT. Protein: CASSQDGRGNSPLHF.

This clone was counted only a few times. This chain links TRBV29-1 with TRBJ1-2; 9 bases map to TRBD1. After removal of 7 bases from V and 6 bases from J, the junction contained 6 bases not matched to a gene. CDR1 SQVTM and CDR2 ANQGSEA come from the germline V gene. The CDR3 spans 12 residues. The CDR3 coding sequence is TGCAGCGGGGGACAGGGAGTAGATGGCTACACCTTC. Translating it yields CSGGQGVDGYTF.

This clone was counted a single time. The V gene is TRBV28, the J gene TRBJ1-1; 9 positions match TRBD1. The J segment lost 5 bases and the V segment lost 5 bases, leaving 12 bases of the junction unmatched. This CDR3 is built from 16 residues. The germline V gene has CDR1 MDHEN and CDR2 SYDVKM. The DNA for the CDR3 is TGTGCCAGCAGTCAATATAGAGGGACAGGGAGGACTGAAGCTTTCTTT. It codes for CASSQYRGTGRTEAFF.

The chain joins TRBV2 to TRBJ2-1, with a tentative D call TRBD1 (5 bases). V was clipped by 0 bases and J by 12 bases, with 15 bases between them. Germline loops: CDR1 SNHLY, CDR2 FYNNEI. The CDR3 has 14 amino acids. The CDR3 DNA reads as TGTGCCAGCAGTGAAGCAGGGGCCCGAGTAGCGCAGTTCTTC. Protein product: CASSEAGARVAQFF.

For the CDR3, the DNA is TGTGCCAGCAGCGTAGATGGGGTAGGGGGGGACGAGCAGTACTTC. The encoded protein is CASSVDGVGGDEQYF. The V gene is TRBV9, the J gene TRBJ2-7; perhaps TRBD2 as D (7 bases). Germline V gene lookup returns CDR1 SGDLS and CDR2 YYNGEE. The CDR3 totals 15 residues. V was cut by 0 bases and J by 5 bases, with 15 bases left in between.

CDR3 bases: TGTGCTAGTGGTTCGACAGGGGGCAGAAGGACCGGGGAGCTGTTTTTT. Its protein is CASGSTGGRRTGELFF. The J gene is TRBJ2-2, the V gene TRBV12-5, with TRBD1 matching 10 bases. This CDR3 region has 16 residues. Germline trimming cut 4 bases from V and 5 bases from J; bases unmatched to any gene: 7. Germline V gene lookup returns CDR1 LGHNT and CDR2 FRNRAP.

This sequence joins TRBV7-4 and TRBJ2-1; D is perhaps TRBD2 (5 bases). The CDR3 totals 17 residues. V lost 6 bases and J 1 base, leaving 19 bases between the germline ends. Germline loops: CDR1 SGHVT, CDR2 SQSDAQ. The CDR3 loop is CASRYRTERTSYNEQFF. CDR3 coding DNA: TGTGCCAGCAGGTACCGCACCGAGCGGACTTCCTACAATGAGCAGTTCTTC.